This TCR beta chain is from a study of shared clonotypes between healthy human individuals. Study findings and constraints: Sample collection involved blood only; tissue repertoires are likely different.

Remarks on this clone: Its target is unknown.

Germline loops: CDR1 SNHLY, CDR2 FYNNEI. V lost 9 bases to trimming and J lost 5 bases, with 22 bases between them. This CDR3 is 16 amino acids long. Naive CD8 isolation took CD45RO-negative cells positively selected for CCR7 and excluded terminally differentiated effector memory CD45RA+ cells. Measured with immunoSEQ multiplex PCR; TCRdb has only the in-frame clones, and not every one. The data show more than 2 million clones, approximately 95% seen once. Sequencing was done on a sample of naive CD8+ T cells sorted from blood. This chain connects TRBV2 to TRBJ2-2; D is undetermined. The receptor comes from a man younger than 30 in good health. CDR3 sequence: CASNRGVWSGTGELFF. The DNA for the CDR3 is TGTGCCAGTAATCGCGGAGTGTGGTCCGGGACCGGGGAGCTGTTTTTT.